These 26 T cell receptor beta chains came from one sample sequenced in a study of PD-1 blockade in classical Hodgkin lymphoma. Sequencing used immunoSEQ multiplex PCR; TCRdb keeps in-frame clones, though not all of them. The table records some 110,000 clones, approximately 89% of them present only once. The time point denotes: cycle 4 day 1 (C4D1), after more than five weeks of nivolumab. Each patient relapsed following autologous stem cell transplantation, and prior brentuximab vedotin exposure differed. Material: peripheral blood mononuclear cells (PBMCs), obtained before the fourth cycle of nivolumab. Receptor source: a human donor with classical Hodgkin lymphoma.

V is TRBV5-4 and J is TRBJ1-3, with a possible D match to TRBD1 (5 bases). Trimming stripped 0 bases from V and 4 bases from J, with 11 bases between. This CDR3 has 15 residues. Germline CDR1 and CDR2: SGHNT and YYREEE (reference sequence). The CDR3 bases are TGTGCCAGCAGCTTGGCAGGGACTTCAGGAAACACCATATATTTT. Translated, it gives CASSLAGTSGNTIYF. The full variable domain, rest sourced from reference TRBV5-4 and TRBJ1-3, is ETGVTQSPTHLIKTRGQQVTLRCSSQSGHNTVSWYQQALGQGPQFIFQYYREEENGRGNFPPRFSGLQFPNYSSELNVNALELDDSALYLCASSLAGTSGNTIYFGEGSWLTVV.

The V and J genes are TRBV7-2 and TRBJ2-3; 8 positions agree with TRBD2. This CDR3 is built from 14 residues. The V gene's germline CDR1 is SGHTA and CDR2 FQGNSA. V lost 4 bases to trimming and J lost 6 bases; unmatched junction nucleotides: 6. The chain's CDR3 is CASSSNRGGDTQYF. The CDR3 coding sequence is TGTGCCAGCAGCTCGAACCGGGGGGGCGATACGCAGTATTTT. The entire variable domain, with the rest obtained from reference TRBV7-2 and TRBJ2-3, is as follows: GAGVSQSPSNKVTEKGKDVELRCDPISGHTALYWYRQSLGQGLEFLIYFQGNSAPDKSGLPSDRFSAERTGGSVSTLTIQRTQQEDSAVYLCASSSNRGGDTQYFGPGTRLTVL.

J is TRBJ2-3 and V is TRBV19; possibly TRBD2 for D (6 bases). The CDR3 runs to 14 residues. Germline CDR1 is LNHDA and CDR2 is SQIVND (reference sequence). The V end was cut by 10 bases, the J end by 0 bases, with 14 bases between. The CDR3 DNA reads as TGTGCCACCCTCCGGGGAGGAAGCACAGATACGCAGTATTTT. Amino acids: CATLRGGSTDTQYF. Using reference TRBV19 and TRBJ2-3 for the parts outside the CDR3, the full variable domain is DGGITQSPKYLFRKEGQNVTLSCEQNLNHDAMYWYRQDPGQGLRLIYYSQIVNDFQKGDIAEGYSVSREKKESFPLTVTSAQKNPTAFYLCATLRGGSTDTQYFGPGTRLTVL.

The CDR3 spells CASSPTTSGMAYEQYF. The CDR3 DNA is TGTGCCAGCAGCCCTACAACTAGCGGGATGGCCTACGAGCAGTACTTC. This chain uses TRBV9 with TRBJ2-7; the match to TRBD2 covers 10 bases. The CDR3 consists of 16 residues. V lost 4 bases to trimming and J lost 2 bases; unmatched junction nucleotides: 9. Germline V lookup: CDR1 SGDLS, CDR2 YYNGEE.

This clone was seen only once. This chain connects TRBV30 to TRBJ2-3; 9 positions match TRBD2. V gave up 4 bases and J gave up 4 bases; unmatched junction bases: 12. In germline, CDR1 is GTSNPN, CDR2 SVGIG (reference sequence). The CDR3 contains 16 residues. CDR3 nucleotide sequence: TGTGCCTGGACCAAGGGTAGCGGGAGTGTGGCAGATACGCAGTATTTT. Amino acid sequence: CAWTKGSGSVADTQYF.

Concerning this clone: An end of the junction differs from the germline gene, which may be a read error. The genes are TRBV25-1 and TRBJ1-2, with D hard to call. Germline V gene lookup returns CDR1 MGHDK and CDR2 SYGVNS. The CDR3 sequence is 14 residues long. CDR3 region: CTSSEVGLSYGYTF. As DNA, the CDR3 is TGTACCAGCAGTGAAGTAGGGCTTTCCTATGGCTACACCTTC.

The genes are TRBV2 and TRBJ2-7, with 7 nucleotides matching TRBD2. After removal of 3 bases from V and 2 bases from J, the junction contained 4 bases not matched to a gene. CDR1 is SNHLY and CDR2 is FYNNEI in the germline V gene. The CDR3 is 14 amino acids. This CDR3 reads CASSDSGPTYEQYF. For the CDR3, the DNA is TGTGCCAGCAGTGATAGCGGGCCGACCTACGAGCAGTACTTC.

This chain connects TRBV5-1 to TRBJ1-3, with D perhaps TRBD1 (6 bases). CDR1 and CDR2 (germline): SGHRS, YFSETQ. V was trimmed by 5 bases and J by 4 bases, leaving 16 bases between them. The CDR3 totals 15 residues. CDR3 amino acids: CASSATGTAGNTIYF. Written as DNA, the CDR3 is TGCGCCAGCAGTGCTACAGGGACTGCAGGAAACACCATATATTTT.

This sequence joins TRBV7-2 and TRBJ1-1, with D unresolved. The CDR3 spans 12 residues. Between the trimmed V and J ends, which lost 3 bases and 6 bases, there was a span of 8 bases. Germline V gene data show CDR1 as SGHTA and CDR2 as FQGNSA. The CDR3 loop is CASSFAVPEAFF. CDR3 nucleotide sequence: TGTGCCAGCAGCTTTGCGGTGCCTGAAGCTTTCTTT.

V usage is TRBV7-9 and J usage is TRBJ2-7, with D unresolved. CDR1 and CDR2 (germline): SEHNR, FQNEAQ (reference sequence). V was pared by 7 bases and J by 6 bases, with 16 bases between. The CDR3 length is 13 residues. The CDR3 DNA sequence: TGTGCCAGCACCTTGAATAAGGAAAGCGAGCAGTACTTC. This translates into CASTLNKESEQYF.

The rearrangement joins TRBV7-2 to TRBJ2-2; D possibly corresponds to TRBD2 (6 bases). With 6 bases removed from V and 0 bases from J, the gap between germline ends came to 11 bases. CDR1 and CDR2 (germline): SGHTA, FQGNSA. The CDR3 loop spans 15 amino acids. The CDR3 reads CASRPLATNTGELFF. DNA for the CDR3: TGTGCCAGCAGACCTCTAGCGACGAACACCGGGGAGCTGTTTTTT. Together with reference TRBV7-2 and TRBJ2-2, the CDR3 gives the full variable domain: GAGVSQSPSNKVTEKGKDVELRCDPISGHTALYWYRQSLGQGLEFLIYFQGNSAPDKSGLPSDRFSAERTGGSVSTLTIQRTQQEDSAVYLCASRPLATNTGELFFGEGSRLTVL.

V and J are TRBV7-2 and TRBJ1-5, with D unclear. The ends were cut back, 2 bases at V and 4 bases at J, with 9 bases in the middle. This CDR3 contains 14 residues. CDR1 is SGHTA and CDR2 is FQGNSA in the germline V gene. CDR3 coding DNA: TGTGCCAGCAGCTTAATTTACCCGAATCAGCCCCAGCATTTT. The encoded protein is CASSLIYPNQPQHF.

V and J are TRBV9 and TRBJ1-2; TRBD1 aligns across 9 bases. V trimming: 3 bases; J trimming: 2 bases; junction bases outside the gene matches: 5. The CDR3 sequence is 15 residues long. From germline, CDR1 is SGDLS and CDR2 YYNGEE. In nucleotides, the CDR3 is TGTGCCAGCAGCGCCCCGGACAGGGGAAACTATGGCTACACCTTC. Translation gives CASSAPDRGNYGYTF.

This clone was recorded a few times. The CDR3 sequence: CASSGLAGGSYEQYF. As DNA, the CDR3 is TGCGCCAGCAGCGGACTAGCGGGAGGGTCCTACGAGCAGTACTTC. This rearrangement joins TRBV10-1 to TRBJ2-7, with 15 bases aligning to TRBD2. The CDR3 is made up of 15 amino acids. CDR1 is WNHNN and CDR2 is SYGVQD in the germline V gene (reference sequence). The V segment lost 6 bases and the J segment 1 base; nucleotides outside the gene matches: 1.

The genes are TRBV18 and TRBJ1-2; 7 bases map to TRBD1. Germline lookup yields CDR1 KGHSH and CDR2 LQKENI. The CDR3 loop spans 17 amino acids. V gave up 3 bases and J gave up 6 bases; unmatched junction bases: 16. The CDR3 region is CASSPPGLRGPVDGYTF. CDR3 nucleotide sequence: TGTGCCAGCTCACCCCCTGGTTTGAGGGGGCCCGTCGATGGCTACACCTTC.

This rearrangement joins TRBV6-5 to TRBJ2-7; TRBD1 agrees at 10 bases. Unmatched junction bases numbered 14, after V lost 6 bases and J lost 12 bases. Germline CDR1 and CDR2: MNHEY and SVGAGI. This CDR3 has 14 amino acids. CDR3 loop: CASSNRDRGVYVYF. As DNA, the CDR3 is TGTGCCAGCAGCAACCGGGACAGGGGTGTTTATGTGTACTTC.

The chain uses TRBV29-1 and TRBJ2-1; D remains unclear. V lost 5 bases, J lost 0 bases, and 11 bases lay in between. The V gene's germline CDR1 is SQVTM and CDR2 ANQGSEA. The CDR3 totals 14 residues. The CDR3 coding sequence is TGCAGCGTTAATAGCCAAAGCTCCTACAATGAGCAGTTCTTC. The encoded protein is CSVNSQSSYNEQFF.

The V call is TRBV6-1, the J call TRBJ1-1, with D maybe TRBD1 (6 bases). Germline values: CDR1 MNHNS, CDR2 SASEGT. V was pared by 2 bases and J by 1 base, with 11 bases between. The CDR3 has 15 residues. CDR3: CASSENRVGNTEAFF. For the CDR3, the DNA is TGTGCCAGCAGTGAAAACAGGGTCGGGAACACTGAAGCTTTCTTT.

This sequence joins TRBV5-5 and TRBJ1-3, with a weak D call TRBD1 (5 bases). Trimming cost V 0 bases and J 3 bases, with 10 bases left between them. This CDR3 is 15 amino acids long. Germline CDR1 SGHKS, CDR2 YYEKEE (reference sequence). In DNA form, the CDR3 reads TGTGCCAGCAGCTTGGATCAGGGCTTTGGAAACACCATATATTTT. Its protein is CASSLDQGFGNTIYF.

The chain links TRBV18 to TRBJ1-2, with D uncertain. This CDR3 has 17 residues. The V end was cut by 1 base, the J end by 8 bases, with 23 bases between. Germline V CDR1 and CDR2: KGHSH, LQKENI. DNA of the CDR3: TGTGCCAGCTCACCACATTCATTACTAGAAGAGTTTGGGGGCTACACCTTC. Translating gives CASSPHSLLEEFGGYTF.

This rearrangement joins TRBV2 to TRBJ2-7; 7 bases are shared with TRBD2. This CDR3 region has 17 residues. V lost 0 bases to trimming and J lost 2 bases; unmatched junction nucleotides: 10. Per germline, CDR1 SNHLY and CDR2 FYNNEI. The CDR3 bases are TGTGCCAGCAGTGAAGCGCTTCTGGCGGGAGACCCCTACGAGCAGTACTTC. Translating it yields CASSEALLAGDPYEQYF.

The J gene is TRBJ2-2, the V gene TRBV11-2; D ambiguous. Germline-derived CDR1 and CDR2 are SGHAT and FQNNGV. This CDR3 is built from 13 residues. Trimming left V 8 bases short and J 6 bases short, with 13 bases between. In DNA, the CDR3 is TGTGCCAGCGCCAAACAAAGGGCCGGGGAGCTGTTTTTT. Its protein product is CASAKQRAGELFF.

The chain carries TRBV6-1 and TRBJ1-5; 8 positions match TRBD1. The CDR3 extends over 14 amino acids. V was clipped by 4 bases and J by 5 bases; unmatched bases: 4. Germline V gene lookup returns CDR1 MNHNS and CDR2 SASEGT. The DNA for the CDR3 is TGTGCCAGCAGTGCAGAGGACAGGGATCAGCCCCAGCATTTT. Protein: CASSAEDRDQPQHF.

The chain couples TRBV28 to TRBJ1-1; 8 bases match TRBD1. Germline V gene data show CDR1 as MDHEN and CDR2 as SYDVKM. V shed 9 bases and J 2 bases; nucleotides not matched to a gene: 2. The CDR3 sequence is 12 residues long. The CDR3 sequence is CASGTGNTEAFF. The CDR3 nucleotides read TGTGCCAGTGGGACAGGAAACACTGAAGCTTTCTTT.

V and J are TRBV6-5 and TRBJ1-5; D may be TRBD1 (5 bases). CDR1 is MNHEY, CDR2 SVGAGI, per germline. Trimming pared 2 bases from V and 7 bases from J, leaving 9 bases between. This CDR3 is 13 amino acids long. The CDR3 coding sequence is TGTGCCAGCAGTTACGGGCAGGGCCAGCCCCAGCATTTT. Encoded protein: CASSYGQGQPQHF.

Here the CDR3 reads CASSVRTSGNTIYF. DNA of the CDR3: TGTGCCAGCAGCGTGCGGACATCCGGAAACACCATATATTTT. The genes are TRBV9 and TRBJ1-3, with D possibly TRBD1 on 5 matching bases. The CDR3 runs 14 residues. Germline V gene sequence: CDR1 SGDLS, CDR2 YYNGEE. Deletions cut 2 bases from V and 4 bases from J, with 10 bases between.